The rows below give T cell receptor beta chains drawn from one sample of a study of blood T cell repertoires in COVID-19. Clones were read by immunoSEQ multiplex PCR, and TCRdb kept only the in-frame ones, dropping some. Among approximately 220,000 clones listed, around four fifths were seen once. Sequencing was performed on PBMCs or T cells enriched from blood (not recorded which). All receptors derive from a woman aged 40 to 50 who had been exposed to COVID-19. Both conserved end residues are part of each CDR3. The order of the fields is V gene, J gene, D gene, clone size, CDR3 protein, CDR3 DNA. The D gene is left open where the match is weak. Size values are once, few and many counts, or a class for expanded clones, and some rows have none.

TRBV7-2	TRBJ2-1	TRBD1	-	CASSQDRGLHNEQFF	TGTGCCAGCAGTCAAGACAGGGGGCTCCACAATGAGCAGTTCTTC
TRBV11-1	TRBJ2-5	TRBD2	-	CASSNRLAEETQYF	TGTGCCAGCAGCAACCGACTAGCGGAAGAGACCCAGTACTTC
TRBV7-8	TRBJ1-2	-	-	CASSVRGTAYGYTF	TGTGCCAGCAGCGTACGCGGGACGGCCTATGGCTACACCTTC
TRBV5-5	TRBJ2-1	-	-	CASSRTGLQHEQFF	TGTGCCAGCAGCCGGACGGGACTCCAACATGAGCAGTTCTTC
TRBV5-6	TRBJ1-2	TRBD1	-	CASSGVDRNNYGYTF	TGTGCCAGCAGCGGGGTGGACAGGAACAACTATGGCTACACCTTC
TRBV3-1/TRBV3-2	TRBJ1-3	-	-	CASRNRDLSGNTIYF	TGTGCCAGCAGGAACAGGGACCTCTCTGGAAACACCATATATTTT
TRBV29-1	TRBJ2-7	-	once	CSVESARGSYEQYF	TGCAGCGTTGAATCGGCGAGGGGGTCCTACGAGCAGTACTTC
TRBV7-2	TRBJ1-2	TRBD1	-	CASSLALSRTGGYTF	TGTGCCAGCAGCTTAGCGCTGTCCCGGACAGGTGGCTACACCTTC
TRBV6-5	TRBJ1-2	-	-	CASSYSTGYGYTF	TGTGCCAGCAGTTACTCGACTGGCTATGGCTACACCTTC
TRBV15	TRBJ2-3	TRBD1	-	CATASGTGVAREYF	TGTGCCACCGCTTCCGGGACAGGGGTTGCTAGGGAGTATTTT
TRBV7-2	TRBJ1-1	-	-	CASSFQENTEAFF	TGTGCCAGCAGCTTTCAGGAGAACACTGAAGCTTTCTTT
TRBV11-3	TRBJ2-5	-	-	CASSLAFQETQYF	TGTGCCAGCAGCTTAGCTTTCCAAGAGACCCAGTACTTC
TRBV7-6	TRBJ1-2	-	-	CASSRGQSLSYYGYTF	TGTGCCAGCAGCCGAGGACAGAGCTTATCCTATTATGGCTACACCTTC
TRBV7-6	TRBJ2-7	TRBD1	-	CASSLALGTGGYEQYF	TGTGCCAGCAGCTTAGCGCTCGGGACAGGTGGCTACGAGCAGTACTTC
TRBV28	TRBJ1-2	-	-	CASSLIGVGYTF	TGTGCCAGCAGTTTAATCGGGGTTGGCTACACCTTC
TRBV7-2	TRBJ2-7	-	-	CASSPRSYEQYF	TGTGCCAGCAGCCCCCGTTCCTACGAGCAGTACTTC
TRBV4-3	TRBJ2-1	TRBD2	-	CASSQELAGGTNEQFF	TGCGCCAGCAGCCAGGAACTAGCGGGGGGGACCAATGAGCAGTTCTTC
TRBV29-1	TRBJ1-2	-	-	CSVPRGNYGYTF	TGCAGCGTACCCAGGGGTAACTATGGCTACACCTTC
TRBV27	TRBJ1-3	TRBD1	-	CASSGTGRGNTIYF	TGTGCCAGCAGTGGGACAGGGCGTGGAAACACCATATATTTT
TRBV6-5	TRBJ1-1	-	-	CASSYHGIEEAFF	TGTGCCAGCAGTTACCACGGGATAGAGGAGGCTTTCTTT
TRBV18	TRBJ1-1	TRBD1	-	CASSPRTGADTEAFF	TGTGCCAGCTCACCAAGAACAGGGGCGGACACTGAAGCTTTCTTT
TRBV24-1	TRBJ1-2	-	-	CATSDFQGGYTF	TGTGCCACCAGTGATTTTCAGGGAGGCTACACCTTC
TRBV29-1	TRBJ2-3	TRBD2	-	CSASLTSGGPGGTDTQYF	TGCAGCGCCTCACTTACTAGCGGGGGCCCCGGGGGAACAGATACGCAGTATTTT
TRBV28	TRBJ1-2	TRBD1	-	CASSLGDREVYGYTF	TGTGCCAGCAGTTTGGGGGACAGGGAAGTCTATGGCTACACCTTC
TRBV4-1	TRBJ2-2	TRBD1	-	CASSAGQVGELFF	TGCGCCAGCAGCGCTGGACAGGTCGGGGAGCTGTTTTTT
TRBV2	TRBJ1-1	TRBD1	-	CASSRGQVLMNTEAFF	TGTGCCAGCAGTCGCGGACAGGTTCTAATGAACACTGAAGCTTTCTTT
TRBV7-3	TRBJ1-2	-	-	CASSLAAGDYGYTF	TGTGCCAGCAGCTTAGCGGCAGGGGACTATGGCTACACCTTC
TRBV12-5	TRBJ1-1	-	-	CASGLPRQNEAFF	TGTGCTAGTGGTTTGCCCCGACAGAATGAAGCTTTCTTT
TRBV5-1	TRBJ2-1	-	-	CASSLWPRIIF	TGCGCCAGCAGCTTGTGGCCCCGAATAATCTTC
TRBV7-2	TRBJ2-3	TRBD2	few	CASRPQAGTGDTQYF	TGTGCCAGCAGACCCCAAGCGGGAACGGGAGATACGCAGTATTTT
TRBV4-1	TRBJ1-2	-	-	CASSQEADLVYGYTF	TGCGCCAGCAGCCAAGAGGCCGACCTAGTCTATGGCTACACCTTC
TRBV7-2	TRBJ2-7	-	-	CASRNQGLSYEQYF	TGTGCCAGCAGGAACCAGGGGTTGAGCTACGAGCAGTACTTC
TRBV7-2	TRBJ1-2	-	-	CASSLGRDTSPAHTF	TGTGCCAGCAGCTTAGGCCGGGACACCTCGCCGGCTCACACCTTC